This T cell receptor (beta chain) emerged from a study of T cells in Graves' hyperthyroidism and ophthalmopathy (dated by TCRdb to the late 2010s). For context, the study as a whole: Peripheral blood was sampled at the time of initial diagnosis, prior to any treatment. To identify TCR V-J signatures that set the groups apart, the researchers used a discovery cohort of about a hundred patients, made up of 40 to 45 with Graves' ophthalmopathy and 55 to 65 with stable Graves' hyperthyroidism. Whether ophthalmopathy could be predicted prospectively was tested in an independent validation cohort made up of about 18 hyperthyroidism patients plus 17 patients who later progressed to ophthalmopathy. The approximately 98 discovery patients were randomly divided into training and test sets at a 7:3 ratio. Thyroid tissue and blood T-cell repertoires from several Graves' hyperthyroidism patients were also compared in the study. Following sampling, methimazole starting at 30 mg daily was given to hyperthyroidism patients, and high-dose intravenous methylprednisolone was given to ophthalmopathy patients. TCR Vbeta CDR3 sequencing of some 140 peripheral blood samples (over 40 ophthalmopathy, 70 to 85 hyperthyroidism and roughly 17 progressor patients) is reported in the paper.

This clonotype was observed a handful of times. Its cognate antigen has yet to be identified. Base quality data are lacking; no much larger clone is found one base away. Hyperthyroidism patients were newly diagnosed, with disease duration under 2 months, and aged 18 to 65 years. Any patient with an uncontrolled infection, another autoimmune disease, pregnancy or lactation was excluded. Diagnoses relied on clinical symptoms, serum thyroxine and TRAb, thyroid ultrasound and orbital computed tomography. Blood from progressor patients was collected at the time of first diagnosis with hyperthyroidism, before any ophthalmopathy symptoms had appeared. Ficoll-Paque density gradient centrifugation was used to isolate PBMCs from around 10 ml of fresh peripheral blood. Progressor patients were first diagnosed with Graves' hyperthyroidism and then developed ophthalmopathy during follow-up. Total RNA was extracted with Trizol reagent, and quality was checked on an Agilent 2100 Bioanalyzer.

The TCR beta CDR3 regions were amplified from RNA transcripts. For the first round of RT-PCR on the TCR CDR3, the HTBI primer set was used together with the Qiagen OneStep RT-PCR kit. A second multiplex PCR round built the libraries, followed by size selection and purification. Libraries were sequenced paired-end with 100 bp reads on an Illumina HiSeq2000. Regarding the original processing steps: SOAPnuke was used to process the raw data, removing reads that contained adapters or uncalled bases, had a mean Phred below 15, or lacked an exact match to the constant primer or identifier. High-quality paired reads were merged with COPE v1.2.5, and unique nucleotide sequences were defined as clonotypes. MiTCR v1.1 was used to align the clonotypes against IMGT TRBV, TRBD and TRBJ reference segments. The analysis included only V-J combinations with a frequency above 0.0001, which together covered more than 98% of the repertoires. The TCS score was defined as F50 (clonal expansion) divided by E x V (chaos), with BLOSUM62-based TCRdist calculated between CDR3 peptides within each V-J. Welch's t-statistics and random forest reduced roughly 540 V-J features to fewer than 15, which were used in a naive Bayes classifier (R e1071). The public reads were quality trimmed at Q25 with fastp and then assembled into clones with MiXCR by TCRdb, keeping productive beta chains. CDR3 protein duplicates are merged, each entry listing the most common genes and DNA. The V and J calls reflect TCRdb's pipeline rather than the authors' work. The sample yields approximately 400,000 distinct CDR3 sequences; 15% to 17% were counted once. The leading ten clones occupy 28% of the sample.

Overall study outcomes, separate from this receptor: In validation, the model predicted progression to ophthalmopathy a median of about 6.5 months before onset, with about 70% sensitivity and 72.22% specificity. A 13 V-J signature model separated ophthalmopathy from stable hyperthyroidism, with approximately 87% sensitivity and roughly 81% specificity in cross-validation and 80%/75% in testing. Most expanded thyroid clonotypes (frequency above 0.001) were also detected in blood, suggesting blood repertoires may reflect thyroid immune responses. No statistical method was used to set the sample size in advance, and investigators knew the group allocation.

Reading from cysteine to phenylalanine, the CDR3 counts 17 amino acids. The read is trimmed to its CDR3 DNA, 51 bases read in frame from base 1. CDR1 and CDR2 (SGHRS, YFSETQ) derive from the germline V gene. V is trimmed back by 3 bases and J by 0 bases, and the junction contains 10 bases that no gene match accounts for. The V and J segments used are TRBV5-1 and TRBJ1-1; 8 bases in the junction line up with TRBD1. Sequenced material: blood. This TCR was recovered from a woman aged 18 to 35 with Graves' hyperthyroidism that later progressed to Graves' ophthalmopathy. The nucleotides read TGCGCCAGCAGCTGGGACGGGACAGGATTGATGAACACTGAAGCTTTCTTT. This codes for CASSWDGTGLMNTEAFF.